Sequencing of this T cell receptor (beta chain) was carried out in a study of vaccination effects on CD4 cells after COVID-19. Study observations and caveats: Late post-vaccination samples showed marked contraction of infection- and vaccine-induced clones.

The V end was cut by 2 bases, the J end by 4 bases, with 11 bases between. The CDR3 totals 14 residues. Germline CDR1 SGHRS, CDR2 YFSETQ. Peptide-pool stimulation followed by sequencing identified expanded antigen-specific CD4+ clonotypes in the ViraFEST assay. The authors isolated CD4+ T cells after around nine days of culture. Vaccine administered to participants consisted of two doses of either BNT162b2 or mRNA-1273. Among the vaccine recipients, none had a prior SARS-CoV-2 infection, and nucleocapsid antibodies were negative. As concerns this clone: Antigen specificity is unknown.

TCRdb keeps only in-frame clones here, not all; method: immunoSEQ multiplex PCR. Of tens of thousands of clones listed, approximately 80% are singletons. The chain employs TRBV5-1 and TRBJ2-3; D call uncertain. The sample here was CD4+ T cells from PBMCs cultured with HCoV-229E spike peptides, taken after COVID-19 vaccination. The sequence was obtained from a human donor who received a COVID-19 vaccine. The CDR3 DNA sequence: TGCGCCAGCAGCTTCGCGACCGAACCAGATACGCAGTATTTT. Residues: CASSFATEPDTQYF.